These T cell receptor beta chains were read from a single sample in a study of cytomegalovirus exposure and HLA in healthy donors. The method was immunoSEQ multiplex PCR; TCRdb's version includes in-frame clones alone and lacks a portion of them. The sample carries 170,000 or so clones, roughly 80% recorded once. Sequencing was carried out using PBMCs. The source of these receptors is a man aged 30 to 45 in good health and CMV-seropositive. Both conserved end residues are part of each CDR3. A D gene is named only where the DNA matches it firmly. Only some rows state a clone size, as once, few, many or a class for expanded clones.

v_call	d_call	clone_size	j_call	cdr3_nt	cdr3_aa
TRBV7-2	TRBD2	.	TRBJ2-3	TGTGCCGGTGACAGGGCGGGGGGGCTCGGAGATACGCAGTATTTT	CAGDRAGGLGDTQYF
TRBV9	TRBD1	.	TRBJ2-5	TGTGCCAGCAGCGCCGGAGGGACAGGGGCCCAAGAGACCCAGTACTTC	CASSAGGTGAQETQYF
TRBV5-4	TRBD2	.	TRBJ2-1	TGTGCCAGCAGCGTGAGCGGGGGGGCCTCTTACAATGAGCAGTTCTTC	CASSVSGGASYNEQFF
TRBV15	.	.	TRBJ1-4	TGTGCCACCAGCTCCCGCCGGGGGTTCAGAGAAAAACTGTTTTTT	CATSSRRGFREKLFF
TRBV9	TRBD1	.	TRBJ1-2	TGTGCCAGCAGCGTAGATAACAGGGGTTTCGGCTACACCTTC	CASSVDNRGFGYTF
TRBV9	.	.	TRBJ2-7	TGTGCCAGCAGGCCTCCGGCCAGGGCCTCCTACGAGCAGTACTTC	CASRPPARASYEQYF
TRBV9	TRBD1	.	TRBJ1-3	TGTGCCAGCAGCCAGGGGGGTTCAGGGAGGTTTGGAAACACCATATATTTT	CASSQGGSGRFGNTIYF
TRBV5-4	TRBD2	.	TRBJ2-3	TGTGCCAGCAGCTTTGCGGGGGATACAACAGATACGCAGTATTTT	CASSFAGDTTDTQYF
TRBV27	TRBD2	.	TRBJ2-3	TGTGCCAGTCAGCTAGCGGGAGGCCCCACCCGCACAGATACGCAGTATTTT	CASQLAGGPTRTDTQYF
TRBV27	.	.	TRBJ2-7	TGTGCCAGCAGCCCCCGAGGGCAGAACGGCGAGCAGTACTTC	CASSPRGQNGEQYF
TRBV5-8	.	.	TRBJ2-7	TGTGCCAGCAGCTGGACAGTAACCTACGAGCAGTACTTC	CASSWTVTYEQYF
TRBV25-1	.	once	TRBJ2-7	TGTGCCAGCAGTTCCATCCGGGAGAGGGGCTACGAGCAGTACTTC	CASSSIRERGYEQYF
TRBV13	TRBD1	.	TRBJ2-2	TGTGCCAGCAGCACGTCCGGGACAGAGAACACCGGGGAGCTGTTTTTT	CASSTSGTENTGELFF
TRBV28	.	.	TRBJ2-7	TGTGCCAGCAGTTTACGGTCGGGGGAGCCCTACGAGCAGTACTTC	CASSLRSGEPYEQYF
TRBV13	TRBD1	.	TRBJ1-1	TGTGCCAGCAGCTTTCGACAGGGAAGGAGTAGCAGCACTGAAGCTTTCTTT	CASSFRQGRSSSTEAFF
TRBV5-8	.	.	TRBJ2-1	TGTGCCAGCAGCCCCCTTGGGACATGGGCGGATGAGCAGTTCTTC	CASSPLGTWADEQFF
TRBV6-5	.	.	TRBJ1-5	TGTGCCAGCAGTGAGGAGGCGGACAGTCAGCCCCAGCATTTT	CASSEEADSQPQHF
TRBV5-4	TRBD1	.	TRBJ1-2	TGTGCCAGCAGCTTCATAAGGACAGGAGGCTACACCTTC	CASSFIRTGGYTF
TRBV25-1	.	.	TRBJ2-7	TGTGCCAGCAGTGAATCCGGTAACAGGTTCTACGAGCAGTACTTC	CASSESGNRFYEQYF
TRBV19	.	.	TRBJ2-1	TGTGCCAGTAGTTCCACAGGGTGGGGCCAAGGATCCTACAATGAGCAGTTCTTC	CASSSTGWGQGSYNEQFF
TRBV14	.	.	TRBJ1-1	TGTGCCAGCAGCCAAGGTGGGGCCCTGAACACTGAAGCTTTCTTT	CASSQGGALNTEAFF
TRBV19	.	.	TRBJ2-7	TGTGCCAGTAGTATAGAGCCAGGGGACCACGAGCAGTACTTC	CASSIEPGDHEQYF
TRBV18	.	.	TRBJ2-7	TGTGCCAGCTCACTATCAGGGGGGTCCGGCGAGCAGTACTTC	CASSLSGGSGEQYF
TRBV11-3	TRBD2	.	TRBJ2-5	TGTGCCAGCAGCACTAGCGGGGAGACCCAGTACTTC	CASSTSGETQYF
TRBV5-4	TRBD2	.	TRBJ2-7	TGTGCCAGCAACGCCGGACTAGCGGGATCGGGCTACGAGCAGTACTTC	CASNAGLAGSGYEQYF
TRBV19	TRBD1	few	TRBJ2-7	TGTGCCAGCGGGGGACAGGGCTACGAGCAGTACTTC	CASGGQGYEQYF
TRBV29-1	TRBD1	.	TRBJ1-2	TGCAGCGTTGATAAGAGGACAGGGAATGGCTACACCTTC	CSVDKRTGNGYTF
TRBV7-9	TRBD1	.	TRBJ2-1	TGTGCCAGCAGCCCCACAGGGGGTAAAGCCTACAATGAGCAGTTCTTC	CASSPTGGKAYNEQFF
TRBV5-4	.	.	TRBJ2-2	TGTGCCAGCAGGCAGGCGGGACTGCTCACCGGGGAGCTGTTTTTT	CASRQAGLLTGELFF
TRBV7-6	TRBD2	.	TRBJ2-3	TGTGCCAGCAGCCCCTGGACTAGCGGGGGGGATGGAACAGATACGCAGTATTTT	CASSPWTSGGDGTDTQYF
TRBV27	.	.	TRBJ1-1	TGTGCCAGCAGTTTATCCAAGAACACTGAAGCTTTCTTT	CASSLSKNTEAFF
TRBV15	.	.	TRBJ1-3	TGTGCCACCAGCTTTGCTGGGGGGGGCGGAAACACCATATATTTT	CATSFAGGGGNTIYF
TRBV27	.	.	TRBJ2-5	TGTGCCAGCAGTTTTATGGCGGCTGGTCAAGAGACCCAGTACTTC	CASSFMAAGQETQYF
TRBV10-1	TRBD1	few	TRBJ1-1	TGCGCCAGCAGTCTGGGACAGGGGAACACTGAAGCTTTCTTT	CASSLGQGNTEAFF
TRBV10-3	TRBD1	.	TRBJ2-7	TGTGCCATCAGTGATCTCGGTAAACAGTCCCAACTACAGGGGCCCGTAACGGCACCCTACGAGCAGTACTTC	CAISDLGKQSQLQGPVTAPYEQYF
TRBV27	.	.	TRBJ2-5	TGTGCCAGCAGTTTGTTGGGGGGAGAGACCCAGTACTTC	CASSLLGGETQYF
TRBV19	TRBD2	.	TRBJ2-1	TGTGCCAGTAGTTTGCGGGAGGTGTCCTACAATGAGCAGTTCTTC	CASSLREVSYNEQFF
TRBV29-1	TRBD1	.	TRBJ2-3	TGCAGCGTTGTAAAGTTTCGGACAGGGGCCGCAGGAGATACGCAGTATTTT	CSVVKFRTGAAGDTQYF
TRBV6-1	TRBD2	.	TRBJ2-1	TGTGCCAGCAACTACGGGACTAGCGGCCATGAGCAGTTCTTC	CASNYGTSGHEQFF
TRBV7-9	.	.	TRBJ2-7	TGTGCCAGCAGCTCGAGAGGGACCTACGAGCAGTACTTC	CASSSRGTYEQYF
TRBV25-1	.	few	TRBJ1-2	TGTGCCAGCAGTGCACCCGGGGATAACTATGGCTACACCTTC	CASSAPGDNYGYTF
TRBV15	TRBD1	.	TRBJ2-6	TGTGCCACCAGCAGGGACAGGGGCTCTGGGGCCAACGTCCTGACTTTC	CATSRDRGSGANVLTF